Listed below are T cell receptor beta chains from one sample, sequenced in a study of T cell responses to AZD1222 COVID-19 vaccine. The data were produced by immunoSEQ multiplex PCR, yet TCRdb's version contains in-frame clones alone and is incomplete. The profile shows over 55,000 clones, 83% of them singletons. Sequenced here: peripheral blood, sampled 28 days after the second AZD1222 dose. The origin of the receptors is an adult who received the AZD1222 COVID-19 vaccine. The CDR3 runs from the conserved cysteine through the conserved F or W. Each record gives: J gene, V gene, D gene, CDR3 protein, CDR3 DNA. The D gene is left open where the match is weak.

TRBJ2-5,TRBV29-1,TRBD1,CSPGPQGEETQYF,TGCAGCCCCGGTCCTCAGGGGGAAGAGACCCAGTACTTC
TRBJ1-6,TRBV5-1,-,CASSLEQAGNSPLHF,TGCGCCAGCAGCTTGGAGCAGGCTGGAAATTCACCCCTCCACTTT
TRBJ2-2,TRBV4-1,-,CASSQEARVANTGELFF,TGCGCCAGCAGCCAAGAAGCCCGGGTGGCAAACACCGGGGAGCTGTTTTTT
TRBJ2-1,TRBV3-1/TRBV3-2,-,CASSQVTGSSYNEQFF,TGTGCCAGCAGCCAAGTGACTGGTAGCTCCTACAATGAGCAGTTCTTC
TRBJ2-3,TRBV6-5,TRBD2,CASSYGRVARDTQYF,TGTGCCAGCAGTTACGGGAGGGTTGCCAGGGATACGCAGTATTTT
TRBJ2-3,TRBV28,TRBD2,CASSATSVSTDTQYF,TGTGCCAGCAGCGCTACTAGCGTTAGCACAGATACGCAGTATTTT
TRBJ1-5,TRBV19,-,CASSIAADSNQPQHF,TGTGCCAGTAGTATTGCGGCAGATAGCAATCAGCCCCAGCATTTT
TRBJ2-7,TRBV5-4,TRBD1,CASSLDRGLYEQYF,TGTGCCAGCAGCTTGGACAGGGGGCTATACGAGCAGTACTTC
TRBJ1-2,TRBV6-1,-,CASSEGRNYGYTF,TGTGCCAGCAGTGAAGGCAGAAACTATGGCTACACCTTC
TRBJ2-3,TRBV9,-,CASSAGRLTDTQYF,TGTGCCAGCAGCGCCGGTCGCCTCACAGATACGCAGTATTTT